Presented here are 22 T cell receptor beta chains from one specimen sequenced in a study of T cell responses to AZD1222 COVID-19 vaccine. Only in-frame clones appear in the TCRdb table, and some are missing; sequencing was by immunoSEQ multiplex PCR. Of approximately 130,000 clones in the sample, around nine tenths are singletons; the top ten hold 4.2%. The sequencing used peripheral blood, collected 28 days after the second dose of the MenACWY control vaccine. These receptors came from an adult who received the MenACWY meningococcal vaccine as a control.

The chain employs TRBV3-1 (or the pseudogene TRBV3-2) and TRBJ1-5; D not resolved. The CDR3 is 12 amino acids. Trimming removed 1 base at V and 4 bases at J, with 2 bases between. The germline V gene has CDR1 LGHDT and CDR2 YNNKEL (reference sequence). The CDR3, as DNA: TGTGCCAGCAGCCAAGCAAATCAGCCCCAGCATTTT. It specifies CASSQANQPQHF.

The chain couples TRBV4-1 to TRBJ2-1, with 11 nucleotides matching TRBD2. CDR3 length: 17 amino acids. J lost 9 bases, V lost 1 base, and 11 bases had no gene match. The germline CDR1 and CDR2 sequences are MGHRA and YSYEKL. CDR3 DNA sequence: TGCGCCAGCAGCCAAGGACAGTTGATAGCGGGAGGGGGTGAGCAGTTCTTC. It yields the protein CASSQGQLIAGGGEQFF.

CDR3 nucleotides: TGTGCCAGCAGTGATGGGCGCGGGAGTGGCGCAGATACGCAGTATTTT. This encodes CASSDGRGSGADTQYF. The chain employs TRBV2 and TRBJ2-3; TRBD2 matches 7 bases. CDR1 is SNHLY and CDR2 is FYNNEI in the germline V gene. V shed 3 bases, J shed 4 bases, and the junction held 10 bases outside the gene matches. This CDR3 spans 16 amino acids. Based on the CDR3 plus reference TRBV2 and TRBJ2-3, the full variable domain is EPEVTQTPSHQVTQMGQEVILRCVPISNHLYFYWYRQILGQKVEFLVSFYNNEISEKSEIFDDQFSVERPDGSNFTLKIRSTKLEDSAMYFCASSDGRGSGADTQYFGPGTRLTVL.

The V gene is TRBV7-8, the J gene TRBJ1-5; perhaps TRBD1 as D (5 bases). Germline V gene lookup returns CDR1 SGHVS and CDR2 FQNEAQ. V was clipped by 5 bases and J by 0 bases, with 14 bases between them. The CDR3 has 16 amino acids. The CDR3: CASSEWTRYSNQPQHF. The CDR3 DNA is TGTGCCAGCAGCGAGTGGACACGATATAGCAATCAGCCCCAGCATTTT.

The CDR3 sequence: CASSSMGATSGSYNEQFF. The CDR3 region has the DNA TGCGCCAGCAGCTCGATGGGAGCGACTAGCGGGAGCTACAATGAGCAGTTCTTC. The chain uses TRBV5-1 and TRBJ2-1; 12 nucleotides align to TRBD2. This CDR3 comprises 18 residues. Germline lookup yields CDR1 SGHRS and CDR2 YFSETQ. The J segment lost 3 bases and the V segment lost 3 bases, leaving 10 bases of the junction unmatched.

The rearrangement uses TRBV29-1 and TRBJ2-1, with D possibly matching TRBD2 (6 bases). The CDR3 has 18 amino acids. Trimming left V 0 bases short and J 3 bases short, with 21 bases between. Germline V CDR1 and CDR2: SQVTM, ANQGSEA. The DNA for the CDR3 is TGCAGCGTTGAAGATCCCCGACTAGAGAGGAGTGGCTACAATGAGCAGTTCTTC. Its translation: CSVEDPRLERSGYNEQFF.

The rearrangement links TRBV3-1 (or the pseudogene TRBV3-2) to TRBJ2-1, with 7 bases lining up with TRBD1. The germline V gene encodes CDR1 LGHDT and CDR2 YNNKEL (reference sequence). After removal of 1 base from V and 0 bases from J, the junction contained 6 bases not matched to a gene. The CDR3 covers 17 residues. The CDR3 region has the DNA TGTGCCAGCAGCCAAGCAAAGGGGACAGCCTCCTACAATGAGCAGTTCTTC. Amino acids: CASSQAKGTASYNEQFF.

Only one count was recorded for this clone. CDR3 sequence: CASITQGQGIPNEKLFF. The DNA of the CDR3 is TGTGCCAGCATAACCCAGGGCCAGGGGATTCCTAATGAAAAACTGTTTTTT. The rearrangement links TRBV28 to TRBJ1-4; a weak D match, TRBD1 (6 bases). Trimming stripped 7 bases from V and 3 bases from J, with 21 bases between. The CDR3 is 17 amino acids. Germline V gene lookup returns CDR1 MDHEN and CDR2 SYDVKM.

V gene TRBV18 combines with J gene TRBJ2-7; 10 positions agree with TRBD2. Germline V gene lookup returns CDR1 KGHSH and CDR2 LQKENI. V dropped 5 bases and J dropped 2; count of bases not matched to a gene: 6. The length of the CDR3 is 15 residues. CDR3 DNA sequence: TGTGCCAGCTCAGGCGGACTAGCGGAGACCTACGAGCAGTACTTC. It is translated as CASSGGLAETYEQYF.

The chain has TRBV9 and TRBJ2-7; D not resolved. V lost 4 bases to trimming and J lost 0 bases, with 11 bases between them. The CDR3 extends over 14 amino acids. Germline loops: CDR1 SGDLS, CDR2 YYNGEE. The CDR3 protein is CASSPMGLSYEQYF. The CDR3 DNA sequence: TGTGCCAGCAGCCCAATGGGTCTCTCCTACGAGCAGTACTTC.

V gene TRBV2 combines with J gene TRBJ1-5; D is possibly TRBD1 (5 bases). V was trimmed by 3 bases and J by 5 bases, leaving 11 bases between them. The CDR3 runs 14 residues. The germline gives CDR1 SNHLY, CDR2 FYNNEI. DNA of the CDR3: TGTGCCAGCAGTGATGGGAGGGGCTATCAGCCCCAGCATTTT. As protein: CASSDGRGYQPQHF.

The rearrangement uses TRBV19 and TRBJ1-4, with no clear D. Germline lookup yields CDR1 LNHDA and CDR2 SQIVND (reference sequence). The V end lost 4 bases, the J end lost 4 bases, and 13 bases lay between the germline ends. The CDR3 consists of 15 residues. CDR3 amino acids: CASSTRGAYNEKLFF. The CDR3 DNA reads TGTGCCAGTAGTACCCGGGGAGCTTATAATGAAAAACTGTTTTTT.

About this clone: A junction boundary mismatches the germline segment, possibly from a read error. This sequence joins TRBV4-1 and TRBJ1-2; D is undetermined. The CDR3 sequence is 14 residues long. The germline gives CDR1 MGHRA, CDR2 YSYEKL. Here the CDR3 reads CASRQVGGVEGYTF. DNA of the CDR3: TGCGCCAGCAGGCAAGTAGGAGGCGTGGAGGGCTACACCTTC.

The rearrangement joins TRBV7-8 to TRBJ2-7; TRBD2 aligns across 14 bases. The junction had 9 bases not matched to a gene; V was cut back by 5 bases and J by 0 bases. CDR1 and CDR2 (germline): SGHVS, FQNEAQ. The CDR3 spans 18 residues. CDR3 sequence reads: CASSPRLAGGPSSYEQYF. CDR3 nucleotides: TGTGCCAGCAGCCCGAGACTAGCGGGAGGGCCTAGCTCCTACGAGCAGTACTTC.

This chain uses TRBV5-1 with TRBJ2-7, with a tentative D call TRBD1 (6 bases). V lost 0 bases and J 1 base, leaving 8 bases between the germline ends. Germline lookup yields CDR1 SGHRS and CDR2 YFSETQ. This CDR3 has 14 amino acids. The CDR3 here is CASSLAGVSYEQYF. The DNA for the CDR3 is TGCGCCAGCAGCTTGGCAGGGGTTTCCTACGAGCAGTACTTC.

The chain has TRBV4-1 and TRBJ1-2, with D unclear. CDR1 is MGHRA, CDR2 YSYEKL, per germline. Trimming removed 3 bases from V and 8 bases from J, with 10 bases in between. The CDR3 has 12 amino acids. Here the CDR3 DNA reads TGCGCCAGCAGCCAGAGGGAAGGAGGCTACACCTTC. Translating gives CASSQREGGYTF.

This chain uses TRBV4-2 with TRBJ2-3; 12 bases align to TRBD2. This CDR3 is built from 19 residues. CDR1 is LGHNA and CDR2 is YNFKEQ in the germline V gene. V lost 0 bases and J lost 0; bases outside the gene matches: 7. The CDR3 loop reads CASSQEPSGGAGSTDTQYF. CDR3 DNA: TGTGCCAGCAGCCAAGAGCCTAGCGGGGGGGCCGGTAGCACAGATACGCAGTATTTT.

This clone was observed once. The chain carries TRBV19 and TRBJ1-1, with D perhaps TRBD1 (5 bases). Trimming removed 6 bases from V and 3 bases from J, with 20 bases in between. Germline CDR1 is LNHDA and CDR2 is SQIVND (reference sequence). CDR3 length: 16 residues. The chain's CDR3 is CASRPLSGTLDTEAFF. The CDR3 DNA sequence: TGTGCCAGTAGGCCTCTCTCCGGGACCCTAGACACTGAAGCTTTCTTT.

The rearrangement uses TRBV10-1 and TRBJ2-7, with D possibly being TRBD1 (5 bases). Trimming removed 3 bases at V and 9 bases at J, with 9 bases between. The V gene's germline CDR1 is WNHNN and CDR2 SYGVQD (reference sequence). The CDR3 totals 11 residues. CDR3 nucleotides: TGCGCCAGCAGTGACAGGGTGTGGCAGTACGTC. It yields the protein CASSDRVWQYV.

The chain joins TRBV6-5 to TRBJ1-5, with 8 bases aligning to TRBD1. CDR1 is MNHEY, CDR2 SVGAGI, per germline. This CDR3 region has 16 residues. V lost 2 bases and J lost 6; bases outside the gene matches: 9. CDR3 residues: CASSYHGQGPTQPQHF. CDR3 nucleotides: TGTGCCAGCAGTTACCACGGACAGGGCCCCACTCAGCCCCAGCATTTT.

This chain links TRBV30 with TRBJ2-3; the D is unclear. CDR1 is GTSNPN and CDR2 is SVGIG in the germline V gene (reference sequence). The CDR3 covers 16 residues. V gave up 1 base and J gave up 2 bases, with 16 bases separating them. The CDR3 DNA reads TGTGCCTGGAGTGCCCGGGCTTCTTCTGTCACAGATACGCAGTATTTT. It specifies CAWSARASSVTDTQYF.

DNA of the CDR3: TGTGCCATCAGTGAGCCAGGACTAGCGGGAGCCGAGCAGTACTTC. This gives the protein CAISEPGLAGAEQYF. V gene TRBV10-3 combines with J gene TRBJ2-7; 13 positions agree with TRBD2. V lost 2 bases and J lost 6; bases outside the gene matches: 4. This CDR3 is 15 amino acids long. CDR1 and CDR2 (germline): ENHRY, SYGVKD.